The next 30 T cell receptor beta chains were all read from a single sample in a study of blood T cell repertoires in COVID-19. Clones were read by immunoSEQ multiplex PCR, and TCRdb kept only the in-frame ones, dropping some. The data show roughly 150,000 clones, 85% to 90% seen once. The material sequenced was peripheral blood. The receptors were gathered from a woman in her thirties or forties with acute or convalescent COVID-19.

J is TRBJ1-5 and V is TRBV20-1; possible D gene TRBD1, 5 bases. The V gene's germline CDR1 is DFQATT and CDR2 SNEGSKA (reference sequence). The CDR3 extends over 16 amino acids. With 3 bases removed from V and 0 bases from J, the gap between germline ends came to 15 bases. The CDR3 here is CSASWGEDYSNQPQHF. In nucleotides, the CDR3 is TGCAGTGCTAGTTGGGGGGAGGATTATAGCAATCAGCCCCAGCATTTT.

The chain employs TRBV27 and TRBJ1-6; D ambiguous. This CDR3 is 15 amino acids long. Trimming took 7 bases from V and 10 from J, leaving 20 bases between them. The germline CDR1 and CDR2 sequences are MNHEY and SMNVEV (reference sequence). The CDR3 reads CASKDFKASASPLHF. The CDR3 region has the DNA TGTGCCAGCAAGGACTTCAAAGCGTCGGCCTCACCCCTCCACTTT.

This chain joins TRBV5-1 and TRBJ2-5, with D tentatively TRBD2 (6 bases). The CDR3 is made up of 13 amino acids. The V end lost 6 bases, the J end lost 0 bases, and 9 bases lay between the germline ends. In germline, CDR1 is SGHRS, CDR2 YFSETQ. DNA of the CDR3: TGCGCCAGCAAACCGGGGGACCAAGAGACCCAGTACTTC. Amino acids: CASKPGDQETQYF. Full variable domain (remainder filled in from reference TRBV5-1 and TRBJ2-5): KAGVTQTPRYLIKTRGQQVTLSCSPISGHRSVSWYQQTPGQGLQFLFEYFSETQRNKGNFPGRFSGRQFSNSRSEMNVSTLELGDSALYLCASKPGDQETQYFGPGTRLLVL.

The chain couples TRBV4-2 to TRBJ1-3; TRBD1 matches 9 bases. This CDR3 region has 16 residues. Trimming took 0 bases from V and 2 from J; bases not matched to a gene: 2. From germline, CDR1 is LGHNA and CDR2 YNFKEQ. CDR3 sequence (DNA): TGTGCCAGCAGCCAAGAGGGGACAGGGACTGGAAACACCATATATTTT. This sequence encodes CASSQEGTGTGNTIYF.

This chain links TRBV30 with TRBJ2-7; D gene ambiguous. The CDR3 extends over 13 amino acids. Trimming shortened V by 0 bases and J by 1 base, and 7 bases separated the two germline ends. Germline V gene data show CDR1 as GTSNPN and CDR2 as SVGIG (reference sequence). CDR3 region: CAWSVQSSYEQYF. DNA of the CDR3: TGTGCCTGGAGTGTACAATCTTCCTACGAGCAGTACTTC.

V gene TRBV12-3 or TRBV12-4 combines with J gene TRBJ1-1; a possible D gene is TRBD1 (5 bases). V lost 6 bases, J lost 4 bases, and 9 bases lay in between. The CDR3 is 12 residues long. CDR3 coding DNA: TGTGCCAGCAGAGGGGCTTTCACTGAAGCTTTCTTT. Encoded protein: CASRGAFTEAFF.

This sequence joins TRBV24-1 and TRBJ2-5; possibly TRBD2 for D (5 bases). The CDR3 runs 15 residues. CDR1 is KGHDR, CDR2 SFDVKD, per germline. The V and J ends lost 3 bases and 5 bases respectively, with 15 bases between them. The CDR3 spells CATSDTYGVGETQYF. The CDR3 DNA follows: TGTGCCACCAGTGATACGTACGGGGTCGGGGAGACCCAGTACTTC.

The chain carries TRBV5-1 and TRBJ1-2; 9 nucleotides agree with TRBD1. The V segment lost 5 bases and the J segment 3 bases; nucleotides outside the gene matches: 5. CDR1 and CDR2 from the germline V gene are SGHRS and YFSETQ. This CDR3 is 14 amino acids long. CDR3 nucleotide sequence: TGCGCCAGCAGGCCGACAGGGGGGGACTATGGCTACACCTTC. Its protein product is CASRPTGGDYGYTF.

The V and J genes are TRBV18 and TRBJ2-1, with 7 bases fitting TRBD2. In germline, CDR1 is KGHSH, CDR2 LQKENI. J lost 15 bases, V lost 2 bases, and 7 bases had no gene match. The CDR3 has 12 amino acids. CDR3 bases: TGTGCCAGCTCACCAGATAGCGGGTACGCGTTCTTC. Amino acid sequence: CASSPDSGYAFF.

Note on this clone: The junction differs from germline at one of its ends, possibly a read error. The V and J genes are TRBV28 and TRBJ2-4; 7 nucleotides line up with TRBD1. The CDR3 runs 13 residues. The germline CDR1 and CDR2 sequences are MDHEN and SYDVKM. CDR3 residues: CASSPPTGQERGF. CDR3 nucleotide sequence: TGTGCCAGCAGCCCACCCACCGGACAGGAACGAGGCTTC.

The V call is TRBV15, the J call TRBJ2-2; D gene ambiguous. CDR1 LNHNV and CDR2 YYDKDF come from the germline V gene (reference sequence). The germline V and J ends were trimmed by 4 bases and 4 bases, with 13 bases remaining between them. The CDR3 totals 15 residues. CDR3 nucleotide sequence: TGTGCCACCAGCACCTCGCGGCAGCCCACCGGGGAGCTGTTTTTT. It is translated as CATSTSRQPTGELFF.

The CDR3 spells CAISESPGQGAKNNEQFF. The CDR3 DNA follows: TGTGCCATCAGTGAGTCTCCGGGACAGGGGGCGAAAAACAATGAGCAGTTCTTC. The genes are TRBV10-3 and TRBJ2-1, with 12 bases matching TRBD1. Germline CDR1 and CDR2: ENHRY and SYGVKD. This CDR3 contains 18 residues. Losses at the gene ends were 0 bases for V and 5 bases for J; bases not matched to a gene: 8.

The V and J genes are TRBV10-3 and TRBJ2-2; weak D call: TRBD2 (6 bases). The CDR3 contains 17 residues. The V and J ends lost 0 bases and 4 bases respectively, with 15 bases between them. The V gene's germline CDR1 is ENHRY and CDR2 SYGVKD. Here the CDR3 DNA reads TGTGCCATCAGTGAGTCGACTCGGGAGACGCGCACCGGGGAGCTGTTTTTT. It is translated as CAISESTRETRTGELFF.

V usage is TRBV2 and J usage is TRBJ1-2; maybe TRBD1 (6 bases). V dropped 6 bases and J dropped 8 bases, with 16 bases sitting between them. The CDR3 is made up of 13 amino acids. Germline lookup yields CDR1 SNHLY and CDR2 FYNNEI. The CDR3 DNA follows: TGTGCCAGCAGAGCTATGGGGGCAGTAGGCTACACCTTC. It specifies CASRAMGAVGYTF.

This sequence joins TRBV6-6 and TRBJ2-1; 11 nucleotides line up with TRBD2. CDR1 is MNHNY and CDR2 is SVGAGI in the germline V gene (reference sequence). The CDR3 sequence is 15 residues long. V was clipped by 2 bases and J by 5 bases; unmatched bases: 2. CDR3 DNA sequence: TGTGCCAGCAGTTACGCGACTAGCGGGGACAATGAGCAGTTCTTC. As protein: CASSYATSGDNEQFF.

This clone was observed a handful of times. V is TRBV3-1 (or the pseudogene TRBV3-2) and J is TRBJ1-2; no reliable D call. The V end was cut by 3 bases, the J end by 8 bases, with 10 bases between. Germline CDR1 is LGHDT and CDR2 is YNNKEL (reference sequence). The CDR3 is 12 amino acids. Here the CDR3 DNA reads TGTGCCAGCAGCCATGGCGGGAAGGGCTACACCTTC. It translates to CASSHGGKGYTF.

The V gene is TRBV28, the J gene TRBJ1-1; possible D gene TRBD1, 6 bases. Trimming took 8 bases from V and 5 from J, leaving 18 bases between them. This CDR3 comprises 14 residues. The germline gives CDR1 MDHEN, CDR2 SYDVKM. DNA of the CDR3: TGTGCCAGCCGGGACAACTTAAGGGGGACTGAAGCTTTCTTT. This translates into CASRDNLRGTEAFF.

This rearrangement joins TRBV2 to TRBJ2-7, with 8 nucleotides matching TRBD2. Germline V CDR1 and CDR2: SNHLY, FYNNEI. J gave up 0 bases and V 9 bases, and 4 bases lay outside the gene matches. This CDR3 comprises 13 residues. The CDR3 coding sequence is TGTGCCAGTAGCGGGGCGAGCTCCTACGAGCAGTACTTC. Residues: CASSGASSYEQYF.

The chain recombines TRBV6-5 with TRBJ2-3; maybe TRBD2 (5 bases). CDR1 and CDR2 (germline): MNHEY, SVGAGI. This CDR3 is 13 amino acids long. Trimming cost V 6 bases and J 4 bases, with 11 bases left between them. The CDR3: CASSGLRPDTQYF. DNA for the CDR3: TGTGCCAGCAGCGGACTTCGACCAGATACGCAGTATTTT.

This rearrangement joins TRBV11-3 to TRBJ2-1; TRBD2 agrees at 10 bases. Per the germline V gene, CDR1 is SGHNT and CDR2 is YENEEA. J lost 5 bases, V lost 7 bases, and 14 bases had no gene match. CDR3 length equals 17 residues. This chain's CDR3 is CASNNRGTSGVHNEQFF. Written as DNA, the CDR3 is TGTGCCAGCAACAATAGGGGTACTAGCGGGGTACACAATGAGCAGTTCTTC.

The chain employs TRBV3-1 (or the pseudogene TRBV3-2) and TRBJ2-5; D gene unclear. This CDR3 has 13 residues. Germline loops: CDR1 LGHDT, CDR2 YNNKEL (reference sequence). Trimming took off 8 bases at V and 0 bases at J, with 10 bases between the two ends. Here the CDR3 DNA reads TGTGCCAGCGCCTTCAGGTACCAAGAGACCCAGTACTTC. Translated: CASAFRYQETQYF.

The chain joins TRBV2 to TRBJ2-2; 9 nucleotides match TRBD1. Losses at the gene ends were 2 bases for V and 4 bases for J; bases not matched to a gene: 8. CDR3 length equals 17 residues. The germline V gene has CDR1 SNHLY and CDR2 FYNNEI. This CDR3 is CASSEWSGTGITGELFF. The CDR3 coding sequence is TGTGCCAGCAGTGAATGGTCAGGGACAGGGATCACCGGGGAGCTGTTTTTT.

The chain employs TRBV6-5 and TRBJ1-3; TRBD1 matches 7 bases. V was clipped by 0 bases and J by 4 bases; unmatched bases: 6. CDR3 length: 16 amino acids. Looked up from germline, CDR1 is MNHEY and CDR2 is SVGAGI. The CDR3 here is CASSYSYQGVGNTIYF. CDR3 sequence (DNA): TGTGCCAGCAGTTACTCGTATCAGGGGGTCGGAAACACCATATATTTT.

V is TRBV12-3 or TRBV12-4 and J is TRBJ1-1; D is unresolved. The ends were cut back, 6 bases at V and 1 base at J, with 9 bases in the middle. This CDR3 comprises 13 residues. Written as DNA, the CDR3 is TGTGCCAGCAGCTCGACTGGGAACACTGAAGCTTTCTTT. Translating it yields CASSSTGNTEAFF.

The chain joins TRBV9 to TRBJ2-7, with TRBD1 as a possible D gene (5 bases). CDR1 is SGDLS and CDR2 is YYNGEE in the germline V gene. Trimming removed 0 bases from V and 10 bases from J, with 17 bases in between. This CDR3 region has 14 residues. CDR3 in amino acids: CASSVEGQATKQYF. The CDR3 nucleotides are TGTGCCAGCAGCGTAGAGGGGCAGGCTACGAAACAGTACTTC.

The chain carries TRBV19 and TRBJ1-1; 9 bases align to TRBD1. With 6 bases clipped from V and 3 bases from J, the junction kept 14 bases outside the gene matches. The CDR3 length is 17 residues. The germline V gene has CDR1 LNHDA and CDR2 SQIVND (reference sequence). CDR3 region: CASRISERDREDTEAFF. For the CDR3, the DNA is TGTGCCAGTAGGATATCCGAACGGGACAGGGAAGACACTGAAGCTTTCTTT.

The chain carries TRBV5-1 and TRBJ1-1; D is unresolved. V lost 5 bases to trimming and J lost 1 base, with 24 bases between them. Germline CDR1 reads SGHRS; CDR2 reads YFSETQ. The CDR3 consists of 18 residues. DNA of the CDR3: TGCGCCAGCAGACGTGCTGACCTGCGGGCTAACTCGAACACTGAAGCTTTCTTT. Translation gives CASRRADLRANSNTEAFF.

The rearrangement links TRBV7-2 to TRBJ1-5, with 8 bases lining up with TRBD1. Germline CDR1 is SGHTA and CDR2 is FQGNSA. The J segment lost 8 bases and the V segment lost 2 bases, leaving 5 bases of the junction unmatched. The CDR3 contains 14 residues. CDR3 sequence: CASSLRQGSEPQHF. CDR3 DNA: TGTGCCAGCAGCTTACGACAGGGGTCAGAGCCCCAGCATTTT.

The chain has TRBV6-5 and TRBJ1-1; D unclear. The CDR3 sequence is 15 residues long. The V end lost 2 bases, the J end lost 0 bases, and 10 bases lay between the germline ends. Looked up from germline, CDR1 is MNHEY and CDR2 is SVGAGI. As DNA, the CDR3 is TGTGCCAGCAGTTACCACGGGATAATGAACACTGAAGCTTTCTTT. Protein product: CASSYHGIMNTEAFF.

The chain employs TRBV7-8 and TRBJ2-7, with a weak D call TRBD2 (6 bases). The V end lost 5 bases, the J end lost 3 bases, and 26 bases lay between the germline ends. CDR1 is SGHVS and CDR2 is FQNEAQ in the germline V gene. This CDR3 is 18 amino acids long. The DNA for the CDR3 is TGTGCCAGCAGCCTAACCACCTCTCCGCGGGGCCTGTTCTACGAGCAGTACTTC. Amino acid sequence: CASSLTTSPRGLFYEQYF.